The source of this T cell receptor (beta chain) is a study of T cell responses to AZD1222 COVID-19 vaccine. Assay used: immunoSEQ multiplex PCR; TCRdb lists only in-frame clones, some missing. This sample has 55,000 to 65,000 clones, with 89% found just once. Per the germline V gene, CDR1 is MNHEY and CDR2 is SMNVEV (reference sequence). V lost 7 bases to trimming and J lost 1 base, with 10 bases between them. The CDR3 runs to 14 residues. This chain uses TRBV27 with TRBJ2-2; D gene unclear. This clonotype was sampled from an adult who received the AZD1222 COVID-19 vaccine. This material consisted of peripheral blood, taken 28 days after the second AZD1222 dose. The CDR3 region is CASKGHQNTGELFF. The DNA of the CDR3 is TGTGCCAGCAAGGGCCACCAGAACACCGGGGAGCTGTTTTTT.